Sequencing of this T cell receptor beta chain was carried out in a study of shared clonotypes between healthy human individuals. Notes on the study in general: Collection of samples was limited to blood; tissue repertoires likely differ.

Of note for this clone: Its target is unknown. A far larger clone is only one base removed, so a read error is likely.

Method: immunoSEQ multiplex PCR; TCRdb's copy keeps in-frame clones and lacks some. Here the sample spans some 530,000 clones, approximately 84% being singletons. Donors were Caucasian adults residing in Nashville, Tennessee, USA. Sequencing was performed on PBMCs. This TCR was recovered from a woman aged 40 to 55 in good health. Some clones in this sample may be carry-over from other donors' samples.

The CDR3 nucleotides read TGTGCCAGCCCACCGGTAGAATGGGGCACTGAAGCTTTCTTT. It encodes CASPPVEWGTEAFF. The V and J genes are TRBV18 and TRBJ1-1; D remains unclear. CDR1 KGHSH and CDR2 LQKENI come from the germline V gene. The CDR3 runs 14 residues.